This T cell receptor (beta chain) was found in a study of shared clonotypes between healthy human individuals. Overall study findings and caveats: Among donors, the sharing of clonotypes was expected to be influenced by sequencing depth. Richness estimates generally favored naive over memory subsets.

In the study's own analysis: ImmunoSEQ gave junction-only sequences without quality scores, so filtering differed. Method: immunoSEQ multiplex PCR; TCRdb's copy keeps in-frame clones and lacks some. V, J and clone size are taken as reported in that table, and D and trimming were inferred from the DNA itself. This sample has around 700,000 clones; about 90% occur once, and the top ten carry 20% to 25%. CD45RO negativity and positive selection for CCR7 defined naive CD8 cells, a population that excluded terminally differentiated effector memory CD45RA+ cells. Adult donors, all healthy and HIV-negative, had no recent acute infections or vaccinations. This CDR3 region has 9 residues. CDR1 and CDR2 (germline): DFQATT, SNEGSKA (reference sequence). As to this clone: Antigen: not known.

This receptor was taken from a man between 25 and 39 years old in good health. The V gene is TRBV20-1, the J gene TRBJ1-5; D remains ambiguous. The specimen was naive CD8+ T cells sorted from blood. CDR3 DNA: TGCAGAGCCCCCTCGCCCCAGCATTTT. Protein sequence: CRAPSPQHF.